Following are 10 T cell receptor beta chains from one sample sequenced in a study of cytomegalovirus exposure and HLA in healthy donors. Sequencing was performed with immunoSEQ multiplex PCR; in TCRdb, only in-frame clones are kept and a portion is missing. The sample includes 250,000 to 350,000 clones, about 90% of them seen just once. The specimen sequenced was PBMCs. These receptors were taken from a woman younger than 45 in good health and CMV-seropositive.

The chain links TRBV4-3 to TRBJ2-2, with D possibly TRBD1 on 6 matching bases. The CDR3 spans 15 residues. Trimming shortened V by 1 base and J by 1 base, and 7 bases separated the two germline ends. The germline V gene has CDR1 LGHNA and CDR2 YSLEER. The CDR3 nucleotides are TGCGCCAGCAGCCAAGGGACAGTGAACACCGGGGAGCTGTTTTTT. This codes for CASSQGTVNTGELFF.

The chain uses TRBV14 and TRBJ2-5; D is perhaps TRBD1 or TRBD2 (5 bases each). V lost 4 bases to trimming and J lost 7 bases, with 13 bases between them. The length of the CDR3 is 13 residues. Germline CDR1 SGHDN, CDR2 FVKESK. CDR3 sequence reads: CASSLGAPRTQYF. Here the CDR3 DNA reads TGTGCCAGCAGCCTCGGGGCTCCCCGGACCCAGTACTTC.

This clone was observed a single time. This chain uses TRBV5-1 with TRBJ2-2, with 8 bases lining up with TRBD1. From germline, CDR1 is SGHRS and CDR2 YFSETQ. Trimming at V came to 3 bases and at J to 6 bases, leaving 7 bases not matched to a gene. The CDR3 consists of 15 residues. CDR3 region: CASSSPRQGSGELFF. CDR3 DNA sequence: TGCGCCAGCAGCTCTCCCCGACAGGGGTCCGGGGAGCTGTTTTTT. Full variable domain (missing parts from reference TRBV5-1 and TRBJ2-2): KAGVTQTPRYLIKTRGQQVTLSCSPISGHRSVSWYQQTPGQGLQFLFEYFSETQRNKGNFPGRFSGRQFSNSRSEMNVSTLELGDSALYLCASSSPRQGSGELFFGEGSRLTVL.

CDR3 residues: CASSLQVIRESYEQYF. The CDR3 DNA follows: TGTGCCAGCAGTCTCCAAGTTATAAGGGAGAGCTACGAGCAGTACTTC. The chain joins TRBV28 to TRBJ2-7; the D gene is possibly TRBD2 (5 bases). V lost 5 bases and J 3 bases, leaving 20 bases between the germline ends. The CDR3 is made up of 16 amino acids. Per germline, CDR1 MDHEN and CDR2 SYDVKM.

The rearrangement joins TRBV11-1 to TRBJ1-3, with D unresolved. The CDR3 spans 14 residues. Per the germline V gene, CDR1 is SGHAT and CDR2 is FQDESV (reference sequence). V dropped 3 bases and J dropped 2 bases, with 8 bases sitting between them. Here the CDR3 reads CASSFLFPGNTIYF. Written as DNA, the CDR3 is TGTGCCAGCAGCTTTCTCTTTCCTGGAAACACCATATATTTT.

Many counts were recorded for this clone. The chain recombines TRBV5-1 with TRBJ1-1; TRBD1 is a possible D gene (5 bases). The CDR3 covers 13 residues. V was trimmed by 4 bases and J by 1 base, leaving 8 bases between them. Germline V gene data show CDR1 as SGHRS and CDR2 as YFSETQ. For the CDR3, the DNA is TGCGCCAGCAGCCCGGGACCGAACACTGAAGCTTTCTTT. This translates into CASSPGPNTEAFF.

The chain employs TRBV6-6 and TRBJ2-3, with no clear D. The CDR3 sequence is 13 residues long. The germline V and J ends were trimmed by 1 base and 6 bases, with 8 bases remaining between them. The germline CDR1 and CDR2 sequences are MNHNY and SVGAGI (reference sequence). For the CDR3, the DNA is TGTGCCAGCAGTTACTACTTAAGGGATACGCAGTATTTT. Translated: CASSYYLRDTQYF.

The chain has TRBV4-3 and TRBJ2-7; D gene unclear. Germline V gene data show CDR1 as LGHNA and CDR2 as YSLEER. The CDR3 has 15 residues. V dropped 1 base and J dropped 0 bases, with 10 bases sitting between them. This CDR3 is CASSQGRHYSYEQYF. DNA of the CDR3: TGCGCCAGCAGCCAAGGAAGACACTACTCCTACGAGCAGTACTTC.

The chain recombines TRBV6-1 with TRBJ2-4, with D tentatively TRBD1 (5 bases). The CDR3 sequence is 18 residues long. The germline V gene has CDR1 MNHNS and CDR2 SASEGT. With 3 bases removed from V and 1 base from J, the gap between germline ends came to 19 bases. The DNA for the CDR3 is TGTGCCAGCAGTGATAAAGGGGCCCTAAAAGTGGCCAAAAACATTCAGTACTTC. Amino acids: CASSDKGALKVAKNIQYF.

The V gene is TRBV30, the J gene TRBJ2-7; D might be TRBD1 or TRBD2, each matching 5 bases. CDR3 length equals 15 residues. V lost 3 bases and J lost 0, with 15 bases in between. Germline-derived CDR1 and CDR2 are GTSNPN and SVGIG (reference sequence). CDR3 in DNA: TGTGCCTGGAGGATCAGGGTAGGGAGCTCCTACGAGCAGTACTTC. Translation gives CAWRIRVGSSYEQYF. The full variable domain, with the rest looked up from reference TRBV30 and TRBJ2-7, is SQTIHQWPATLVQPVGSPLSLECTVEGTSNPNLYWYRQAAGRGLQLLFYSVGIGQISSEVPQNLSASRPQDRQFILSSKKLLLSDSGFYLCAWRIRVGSSYEQYFGPGTRLTVT.